These 3 T cell receptor beta chains were all obtained from the same sample, sequenced in a study of shared clonotypes between healthy human individuals. Assay used: immunoSEQ multiplex PCR; TCRdb lists only in-frame clones, some missing. This sample has about 2.1 million clones, with around 93% found just once. It was CD45RO-negative cells, positively selected for CCR7, that made up naive CD8 cells, with terminally differentiated effector memory CD45RA+ cells excluded. The specimen sequenced was naive CD8+ T cells from PBMCs. The receptors derive from a man aged 18 to 29 in good health. Some clones in this sample may be carry-over from other donors' samples.

The chain couples TRBV27 to TRBJ2-7; D perhaps matches TRBD1 (6 bases). The V gene lost 6 bases and the J gene lost 0 bases, with 18 bases spanning the gap. The germline CDR1 and CDR2 sequences are MNHEY and SMNVEV (reference sequence). The CDR3 is made up of 16 amino acids. The chain's CDR3 is CASRLGAWVSSYEQYF. The CDR3 DNA reads as TGTGCCAGCAGGCTGGGGGCTTGGGTCAGCTCCTACGAGCAGTACTTC.

The chain carries TRBV5-1 and TRBJ2-1; D may be TRBD2 (6 bases). The length of the CDR3 is 15 residues. Germline V CDR1 and CDR2: SGHRS, YFSETQ. Trimming left V 5 bases short and J 0 bases short, with 12 bases between. The CDR3 bases are TGCGCCAGCAGATCTAGCGACAGCTCCTACAATGAGCAGTTCTTC. It specifies CASRSSDSSYNEQFF.

The chain couples TRBV11-2 to TRBJ1-3, with 9 bases identical to TRBD1. From germline, CDR1 is SGHAT and CDR2 FQNNGV. J lost 2 bases, V lost 5 bases, and 4 bases had no gene match. The CDR3 has 15 residues. The chain's CDR3 is CASSTRQGAGNTIYF. The CDR3 bases are TGTGCCAGCAGCACAAGACAGGGGGCTGGAAACACCATATATTTT.